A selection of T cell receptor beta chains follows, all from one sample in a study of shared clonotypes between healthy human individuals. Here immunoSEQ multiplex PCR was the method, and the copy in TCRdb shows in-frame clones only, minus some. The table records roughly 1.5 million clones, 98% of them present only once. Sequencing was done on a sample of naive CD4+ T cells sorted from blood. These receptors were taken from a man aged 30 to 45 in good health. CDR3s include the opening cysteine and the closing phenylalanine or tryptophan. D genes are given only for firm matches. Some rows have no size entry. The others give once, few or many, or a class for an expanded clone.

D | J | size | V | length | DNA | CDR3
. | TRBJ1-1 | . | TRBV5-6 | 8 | TGTGTTGGATTAGAAGCTTTCTTT | CVGLEAFF
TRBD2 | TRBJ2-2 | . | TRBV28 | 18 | TGTGCCAGCAGTTCCCTGAGGACTAGCGGGAGAGGCACCGGGGAGCTGTTTTTT | CASSSLRTSGRGTGELFF
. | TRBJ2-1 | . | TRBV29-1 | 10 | TGCAGCGTTGGGGTCCAGGCGCAGTTCTTC | CSVGVQAQFF
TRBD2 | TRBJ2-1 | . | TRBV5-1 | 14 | TGCGCCAGCAGCTTGGGGCGGCTAGCGGGTGAGCAGTTCTTC | CASSLGRLAGEQFF
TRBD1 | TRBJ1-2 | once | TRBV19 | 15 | TGTGCCAGTAGCCGTTGGACAGGGGAGTCCTATGGCTACACCTTC | CASSRWTGESYGYTF
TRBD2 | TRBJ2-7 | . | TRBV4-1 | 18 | TGCGCCAGCAGCCAAGAGTGGACTAGCGGGCCATTCTCCTACGAGCAGTACTTC | CASSQEWTSGPFSYEQYF
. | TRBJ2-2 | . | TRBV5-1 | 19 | TGCGCCAGCAGCTTGGGGCACCAGATAGGGCTCCTGAACACCGGGGAGCTGTTTTTT | CASSLGHQIGLLNTGELFF
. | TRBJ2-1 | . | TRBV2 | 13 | TGTGCCACCCTGAAAGGGGGAAACGATGAGCAGTTCTTC | CATLKGGNDEQFF
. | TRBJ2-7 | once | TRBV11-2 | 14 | TGTGCCAGCAGCCACCTGACGGCCCCCGGTGAGCAGTACTTC | CASSHLTAPGEQYF
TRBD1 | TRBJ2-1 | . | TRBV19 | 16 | TGTGCCAGTAGTACCCTCCCGGGACAGGGGCCCAGTGAGCAGTTCTTC | CASSTLPGQGPSEQFF
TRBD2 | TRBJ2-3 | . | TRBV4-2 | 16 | TGTGCCAGCAGCGGTCGGCTAGCGGGAGTCGCAGATACGCAGTATTTT | CASSGRLAGVADTQYF